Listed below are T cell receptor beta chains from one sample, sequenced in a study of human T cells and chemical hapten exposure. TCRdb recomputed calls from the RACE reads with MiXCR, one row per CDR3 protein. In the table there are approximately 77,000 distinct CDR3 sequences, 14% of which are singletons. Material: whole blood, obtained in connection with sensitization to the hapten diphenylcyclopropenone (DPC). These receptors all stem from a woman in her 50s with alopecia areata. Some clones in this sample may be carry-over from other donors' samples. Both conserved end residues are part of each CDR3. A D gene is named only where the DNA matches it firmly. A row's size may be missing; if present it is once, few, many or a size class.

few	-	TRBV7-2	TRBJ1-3	CASSIGVGGNTIYF	TGTGCCAGCAGCATCGGAGTTGGGGGAAACACCATATATTTT
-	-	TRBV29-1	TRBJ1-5	CSVAVGVSNQPQHF	TGCAGCGTTGCGGTCGGAGTTAGCAATCAGCCCCAGCATTTT
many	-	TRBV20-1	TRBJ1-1	CSARDQGRYTEAFF	TGCAGTGCTAGAGACCAGGGGCGATACACTGAAGCTTTCTTT
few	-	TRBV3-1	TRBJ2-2	CASSLGRELFF	TGTGCCAGCAGCCTTGGGCGGGAGCTGTTTTTT
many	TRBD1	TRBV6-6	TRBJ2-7	CASSYQVARQGYEQYF	TGTGCCAGCAGTTACCAAGTAGCGCGACAGGGCTACGAGCAGTACTTC
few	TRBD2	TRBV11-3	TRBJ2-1	CASSLGTSVRMGEQFF	TGTGCCAGCAGCCTAGGGACTAGCGTAAGGATGGGAGAGCAGTTCTTC
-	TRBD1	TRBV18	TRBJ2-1	CASSRTGTANEQFF	TGTGCCAGCTCACGGACCGGGACAGCCAATGAGCAGTTCTTC
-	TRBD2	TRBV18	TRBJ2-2	CASSLQSGSRTGELFF	TGTGCCAGCTCACTACAGAGCGGGAGTAGGACCGGGGAGCTGTTTTTT
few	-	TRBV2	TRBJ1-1	CASSDGGYTEAFF	TGTGCCAGCAGTGATGGTGGTTACACTGAAGCTTTCTTT
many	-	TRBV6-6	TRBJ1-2	CASRRLSYGYTF	TGTGCCAGCAGGAGACTGAGTTATGGCTACACCTTC
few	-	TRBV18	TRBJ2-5	CASSPHATQETQYF	TGTGCCAGCTCACCACATGCTACACAAGAGACCCAGTACTTC
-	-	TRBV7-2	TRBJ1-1	CASSLARWDTEAFF	TGTGCCAGCAGCTTAGCCCGGTGGGACACTGAAGCTTTCTTT
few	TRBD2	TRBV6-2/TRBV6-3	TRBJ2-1	CASSYRLAGVEQFF	TGTGCCAGCAGTTATAGGCTAGCGGGAGTTGAGCAGTTCTTC
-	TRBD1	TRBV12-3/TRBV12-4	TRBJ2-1	CASSFSGTGIYNEQFF	TGTGCCAGCAGTTTTTCCGGGACAGGGATATACAATGAGCAGTTCTTC
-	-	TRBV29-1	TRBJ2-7	CSVEGDNRDSSYEQYF	TGCAGCGTTGAAGGGGACAACAGGGATAGCTCCTACGAGCAGTACTTC
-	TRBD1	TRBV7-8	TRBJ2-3	CASSSDPSTGFTDTQYF	TGTGCCAGCAGTTCTGACCCCTCGACAGGGTTCACAGATACGCAGTATTTT
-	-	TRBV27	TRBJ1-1	CASSLYGGRAEAFF	TGTGCCAGCAGTTTATACGGAGGTCGAGCTGAAGCTTTCTTT
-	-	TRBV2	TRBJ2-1	CASRPELVLQQFF	TGTGCCAGCAGGCCAGAATTAGTCTTACAGCAGTTCTTC
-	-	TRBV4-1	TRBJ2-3	CASSQERDGAADTQYF	TGCGCCAGCAGCCAAGAACGAGATGGGGCTGCAGATACGCAGTATTTT
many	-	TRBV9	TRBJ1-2	CASSPQTTGDYGYTF	TGTGCCAGCAGCCCCCAAACGACAGGCGACTATGGCTACACCTTC
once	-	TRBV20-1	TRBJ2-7	CSARPKDGRRSYEQYF	TGCAGTGCTAGACCCAAGGACGGGAGACGTTCCTACGAGCAGTACTTC
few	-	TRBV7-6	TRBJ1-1	CASSLEDRLNTEAFF	TGTGCCAGCAGCTTAGAAGACAGGCTGAACACTGAAGCTTTCTTT
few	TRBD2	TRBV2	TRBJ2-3	CASRGIAGGYTDTQYF	TGTGCCAGCAGGGGGATAGCGGGAGGCTACACAGATACGCAGTATTTT
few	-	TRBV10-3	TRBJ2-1	CAITPAGLGNEQFF	TGTGCCATCACACCAGCGGGTCTTGGGAATGAGCAGTTCTTC
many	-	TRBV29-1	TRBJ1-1	CSVLSGTANTEAFF	TGCAGCGTTCTGTCGGGGACGGCGAACACTGAAGCTTTCTTT
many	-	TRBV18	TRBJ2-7	CASSLAEGYEQYF	TGTGCCAGCTCACTAGCGGAGGGTTACGAGCAGTACTTC
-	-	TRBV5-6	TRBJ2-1	CASSLGGDNEQFF	TGTGCCAGCAGCTTGGGGGGAGACAATGAGCAGTTCTTC
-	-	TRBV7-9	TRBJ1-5	CASSLGQHQPQHF	TGTGCCAGCAGCTTAGGGCAGCATCAGCCCCAGCATTTT
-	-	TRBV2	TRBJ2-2	CASTHRVAGGELFF	TGTGCCAGCACCCACAGGGTGGCAGGCGGGGAGCTGTTTTTT
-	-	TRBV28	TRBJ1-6	CASSLASYNSPLHF	TGTGCCAGCAGTTTGGCCAGCTATAATTCACCCCTCCACTTT
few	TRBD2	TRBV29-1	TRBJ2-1	CSAPTSGRSYNEQFF	TGCAGCGCGCCTACTAGCGGGAGGAGCTACAATGAGCAGTTCTTC
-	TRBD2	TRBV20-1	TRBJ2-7	CSARWAGGLRRYEQYF	TGCAGTGCTAGGTGGGCGGGAGGGTTACGCCGATACGAGCAGTACTTC
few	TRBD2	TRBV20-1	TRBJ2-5	CSAYMTSRETQYF	TGCAGTGCTTACATGACTAGCCGGGAGACCCAGTACTTC
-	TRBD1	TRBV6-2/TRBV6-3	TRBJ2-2	CAVGQGNTGELFF	TGTGCCGTGGGACAGGGGAACACCGGGGAGCTGTTTTTT
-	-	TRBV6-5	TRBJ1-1	CASSILAKGRNTEAFF	TGTGCCAGCAGTATACTCGCTAAGGGGAGGAACACTGAAGCTTTCTTT
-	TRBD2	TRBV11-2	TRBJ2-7	CASRQSGRMNEQYF	TGTGCCAGCAGACAAAGCGGGAGGATGAACGAGCAGTACTTC
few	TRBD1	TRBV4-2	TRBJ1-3	CASSQDFGRGNGNTIYF	TGTGCCAGCAGCCAAGACTTCGGCAGGGGGAACGGAAACACCATATATTTT
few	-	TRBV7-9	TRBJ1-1	CASSLGRLSTEAFF	TGTGCCAGCAGCTTAGGGAGGCTGAGCACTGAAGCTTTCTTT
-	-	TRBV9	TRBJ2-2	CASSSRDRSNTGELFF	TGTGCCAGCAGCTCCCGGGACCGATCGAACACCGGGGAGCTGTTTTTT
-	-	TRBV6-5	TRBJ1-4	CASSPGPTDEKLFF	TGTGCCAGCAGCCCGGGACCCACGGATGAAAAACTGTTTTTT
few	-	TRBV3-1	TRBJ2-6	CASSQEPYSGANVLTF	TGTGCCAGCAGCCAAGAGCCCTACTCTGGGGCCAACGTCCTGACTTTC
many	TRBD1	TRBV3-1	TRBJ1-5	CASSQGTGGTQPQHF	TGTGCCAGCAGCCAAGGGACAGGGGGCACTCAGCCCCAGCATTTT
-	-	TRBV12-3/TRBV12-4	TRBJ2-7	CASSANFGEQYF	TGTGCCAGCAGTGCAAACTTCGGCGAGCAGTACTTC
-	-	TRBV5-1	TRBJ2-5	CASSSAPGQETQYF	TGCGCCAGCAGCTCCGCACCAGGCCAAGAGACCCAGTACTTC
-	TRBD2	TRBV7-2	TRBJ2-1	CASMTGGSRNEQFF	TGTGCCAGCATGACGGGCGGGAGCAGGAATGAGCAGTTCTTC
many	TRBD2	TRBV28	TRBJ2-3	CASSAGSGTSAPDTQYF	TGTGCCAGCAGCGCGGGCTCCGGGACTAGCGCGCCAGATACGCAGTATTTT
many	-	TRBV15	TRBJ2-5	CATSRDPGQETQYF	TGTGCCACCAGCAGAGATCCGGGACAAGAGACCCAGTACTTC
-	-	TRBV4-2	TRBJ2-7	CASSREPGRGYEQYF	TGTGCCAGCAGCCGTGAGCCCGGACGGGGCTACGAGCAGTACTTC
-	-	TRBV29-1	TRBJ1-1	CSVDTEAFF	TGCAGCGTTGACACTGAAGCTTTCTTT
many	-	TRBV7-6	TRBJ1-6	CASSLAQDNSPLHF	TGTGCCAGCAGCTTAGCACAGGATAATTCACCCCTCCACTTT
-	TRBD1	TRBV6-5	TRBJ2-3	CASRKTGVPDTQYF	TGTGCCAGCAGGAAGACAGGGGTCCCAGATACGCAGTATTTT
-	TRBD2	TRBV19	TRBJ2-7	CASSGLAGAYEQYF	TGTGCCAGTAGTGGACTAGCGGGAGCCTACGAGCAGTACTTC
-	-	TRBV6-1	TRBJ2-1	CASRQGGYEQFF	TGTGCCAGCAGACAGGGAGGGTATGAGCAGTTCTTC
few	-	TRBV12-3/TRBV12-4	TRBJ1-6	CASSLRRLNSPLHF	TGTGCCAGCAGTTTGCGGCGGCTGAATTCACCCCTCCACTTT
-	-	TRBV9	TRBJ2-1	CASSAGSSYNEQFF	TGTGCCAGCAGCGCGGGGAGCTCCTACAATGAGCAGTTCTTC
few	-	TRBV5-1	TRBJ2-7	CASRSLTQGPREQYF	TGCGCCAGCAGATCACTTACCCAGGGGCCCCGCGAGCAGTACTTC
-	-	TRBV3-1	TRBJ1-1	CASSQVVPDTEAFF	TGTGCCAGCAGCCAAGTGGTGCCCGACACTGAAGCTTTCTTT
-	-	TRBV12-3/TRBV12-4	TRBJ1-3	CASSLEGGGNTIYF	TGTGCCAGCAGTTTAGAGGGAGGAGGAAACACCATATATTTT
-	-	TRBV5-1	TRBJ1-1	CASSLGTVEAFF	TGCGCCAGCAGCTTGGGAACTGTTGAAGCTTTCTTT
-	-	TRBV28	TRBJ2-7	CASRAPFYEQYF	TGTGCCAGCAGGGCCCCCTTCTACGAGCAGTACTTC